At least ten counts were recorded for the clone carrying this T cell receptor beta chain. What it binds is not known. This entry comes from a study of CD8 T cells in ankylosing spondylitis. Overall study findings and caveats: Disease-associated clonotypes exhibited CD8+ identity and were relatively infrequent in peripheral blood. Blood from ankylosing spondylitis patients appeared to carry a characteristic roughly 8-variant TCR beta motif.

The CDR3 runs 12 residues. The V segment lost 6 bases and the J segment 9 bases; nucleotides outside the gene matches: 5. Scientists made TCR beta libraries using quantitative 5'-RACE with molecular barcodes. TCRdb ran MiXCR on the 5' RACE reads and lists one entry per CDR3 protein. The sample carries about 300,000 distinct CDR3 sequences, roughly 10% recorded once. The V and J genes are TRBV12-3 or TRBV12-4 and TRBJ2-1, with 7 nucleotides matching TRBD1. Sequencing was performed on blood, either unsorted or a sorted T cell fraction (not recorded which). The receptor's source is a female donor with ankylosing spondylitis or in good health (not recorded which). Here the CDR3 reads CASRLTGTEQFF. The CDR3 coding sequence is TGTGCCAGCAGACTGACAGGGACTGAGCAGTTCTTC.